The 4 T cell receptor beta chains in this list originate from one sample, sequenced in a study of response to subunit inactivated influenza vaccine. TCRdb used MiXCR to reprocess the RT-PCR reads, holding one entry per CDR3 protein. The sample holds 550,000 to 650,000 distinct CDR3 sequences, 12% seen once. Sequenced material: PBMCs from blood, taken on the day of vaccination. Receptor source: a man aged 45 to 65 who received an inactivated influenza vaccine.

This clonotype was seen a handful of times. The chain employs TRBV29-1 and TRBJ2-6, with D perhaps matching TRBD1 (6 bases). V was cut by 6 bases and J by 2 bases, with 14 bases left in between. CDR3 length: 15 amino acids. The V gene's germline CDR1 is SQVTM and CDR2 ANQGSEA. The CDR3, as DNA: TGCAGCGTCGGTAATCCAGGGGCTGGGGCCAACGTCCTGACTTTC. It is translated as CSVGNPGAGANVLTF.

This clonotype was counted only a few times. This rearrangement joins TRBV4-1 to TRBJ2-3; no firm D call. The CDR3 is 12 amino acids. V was shortened by 2 bases and J by 11 bases, with 11 bases between the two germline ends. Germline CDR1 reads MGHRA; CDR2 reads YSYEKL. CDR3 bases: TGCGCCAGCAGCCAACCCTGGGAACAGCAGTATTTT. It translates to CASSQPWEQQYF.

Regarding this clonotype: One end of the junction fails to match germline, which may point to a read error. V is TRBV5-6 and J is TRBJ2-3; D is undetermined. This CDR3 is built from 18 residues. Germline V lookup: CDR1 SGHDT, CDR2 YYEEEE. Here the CDR3 reads CAISLGPNEKPSTDTQYF. For the CDR3, the DNA is TGTGCCATCAGCTTAGGCCCGAACGAGAAACCTAGCACAGATACGCAGTATTTT. Full variable domain (outside the CDR3, taken from reference TRBV5-6 and TRBJ2-3): DAGVTQSPTHLIKTRGQQVTLRCSPKSGHDTVSWYQQALGQGPQFIFQYYEEEERQRGNFPDRFSGHQFPNYSSELNVNALLLGDSALYLCAISLGPNEKPSTDTQYFGPGTRLTVL.

This clonotype appeared many times. V and J are TRBV7-6 and TRBJ2-7; D remains unclear. Trimming left V 4 bases short and J 5 bases short, with 21 bases between. CDR1 and CDR2 from the germline V gene are SGHVS and FNYEAQ. This CDR3 is built from 16 residues. The CDR3 DNA follows: TGTGCCAGCAGCTCCACTACCCTCAAGTTCTACCACGAGCAGTACTTC. It translates to CASSSTTLKFYHEQYF.